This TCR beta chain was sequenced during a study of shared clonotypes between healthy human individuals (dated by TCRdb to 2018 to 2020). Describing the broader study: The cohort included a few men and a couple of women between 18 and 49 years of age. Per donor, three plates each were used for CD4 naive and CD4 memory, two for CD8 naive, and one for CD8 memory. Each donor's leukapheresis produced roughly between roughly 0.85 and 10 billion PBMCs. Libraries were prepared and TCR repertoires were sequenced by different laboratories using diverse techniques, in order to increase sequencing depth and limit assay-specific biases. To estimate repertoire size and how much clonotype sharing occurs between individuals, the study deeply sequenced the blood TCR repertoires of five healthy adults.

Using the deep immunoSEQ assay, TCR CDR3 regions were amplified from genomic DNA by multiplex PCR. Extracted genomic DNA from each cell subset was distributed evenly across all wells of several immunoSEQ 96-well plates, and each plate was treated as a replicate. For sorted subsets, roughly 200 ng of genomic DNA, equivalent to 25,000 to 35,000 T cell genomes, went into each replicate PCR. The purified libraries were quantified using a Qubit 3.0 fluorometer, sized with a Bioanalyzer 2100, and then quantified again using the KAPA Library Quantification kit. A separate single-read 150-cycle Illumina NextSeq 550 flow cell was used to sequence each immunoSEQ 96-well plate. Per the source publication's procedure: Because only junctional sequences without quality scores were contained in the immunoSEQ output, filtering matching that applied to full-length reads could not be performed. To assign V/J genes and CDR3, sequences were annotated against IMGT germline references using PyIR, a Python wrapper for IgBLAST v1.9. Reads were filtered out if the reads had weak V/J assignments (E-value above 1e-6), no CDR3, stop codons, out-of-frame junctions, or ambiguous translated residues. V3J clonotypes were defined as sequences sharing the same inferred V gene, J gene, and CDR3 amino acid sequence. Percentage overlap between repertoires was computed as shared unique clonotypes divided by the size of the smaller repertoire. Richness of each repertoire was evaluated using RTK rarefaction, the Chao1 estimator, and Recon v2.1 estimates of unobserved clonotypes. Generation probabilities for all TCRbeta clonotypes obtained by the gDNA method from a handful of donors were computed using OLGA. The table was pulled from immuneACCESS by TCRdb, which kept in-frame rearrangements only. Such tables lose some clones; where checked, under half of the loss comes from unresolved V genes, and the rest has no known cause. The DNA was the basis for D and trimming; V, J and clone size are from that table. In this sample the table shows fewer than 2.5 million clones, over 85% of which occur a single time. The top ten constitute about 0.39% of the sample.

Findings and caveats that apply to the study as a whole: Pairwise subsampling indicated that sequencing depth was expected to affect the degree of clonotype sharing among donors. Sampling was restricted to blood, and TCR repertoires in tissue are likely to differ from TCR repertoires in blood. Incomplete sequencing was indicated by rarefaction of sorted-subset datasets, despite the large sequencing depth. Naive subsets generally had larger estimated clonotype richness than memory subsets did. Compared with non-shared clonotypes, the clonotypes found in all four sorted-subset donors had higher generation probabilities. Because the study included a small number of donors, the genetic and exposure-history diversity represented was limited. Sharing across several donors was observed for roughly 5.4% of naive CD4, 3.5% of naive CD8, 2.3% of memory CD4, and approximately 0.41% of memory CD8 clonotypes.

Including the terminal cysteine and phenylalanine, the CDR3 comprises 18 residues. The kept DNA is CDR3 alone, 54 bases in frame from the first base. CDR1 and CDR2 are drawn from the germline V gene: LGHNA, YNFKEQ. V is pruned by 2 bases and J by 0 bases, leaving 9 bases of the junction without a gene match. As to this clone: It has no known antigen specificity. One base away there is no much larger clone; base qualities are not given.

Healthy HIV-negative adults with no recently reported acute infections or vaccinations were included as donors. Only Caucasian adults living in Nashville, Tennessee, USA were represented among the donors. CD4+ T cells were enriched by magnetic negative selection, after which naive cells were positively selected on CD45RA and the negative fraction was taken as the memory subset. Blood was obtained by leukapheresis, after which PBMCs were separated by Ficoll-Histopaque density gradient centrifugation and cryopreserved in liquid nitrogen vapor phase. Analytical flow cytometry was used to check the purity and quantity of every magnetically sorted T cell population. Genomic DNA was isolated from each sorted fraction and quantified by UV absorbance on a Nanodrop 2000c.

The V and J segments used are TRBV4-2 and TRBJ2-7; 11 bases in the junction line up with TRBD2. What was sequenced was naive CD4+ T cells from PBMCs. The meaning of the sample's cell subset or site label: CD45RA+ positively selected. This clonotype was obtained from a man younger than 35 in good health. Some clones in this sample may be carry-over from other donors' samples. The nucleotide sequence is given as TGTGCCAGCAGCCAACAGCAAAGCACTAGCGGGAGCTCCTACGAGCAGTACTTC. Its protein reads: CASSQQQSTSGSSYEQYF.